The T cell receptor (beta chain) under discussion was sequenced for a study of blood T cell repertoires in COVID-19. Germline V gene sequence: CDR1 SGDLS, CDR2 YYNGEE. The CDR3 has 15 amino acids. The V gene lost 2 bases and the J gene lost 0 bases, with 10 bases spanning the gap. In the original workflow: The authors estimated nucleated cell counts from reference gene primer amplification. Clones were read by immunoSEQ multiplex PCR, and TCRdb kept only the in-frame ones, dropping some. The D gene and trimming were derived from the DNA, and the V and J assignments and clone size from that table. The sample shows some 250,000 clones, about 83% of them seen only once.

This receptor was taken from a man of 80 years or more with acute or convalescent COVID-19. Sequencing input: peripheral blood. The V gene is TRBV9, the J gene TRBJ2-3; TRBD2 might be the D (5 bases). CDR3 in DNA: TGTGCCAGCAGCGTCGACGGACTTAGCACAGATACGCAGTATTTT. As protein: CASSVDGLSTDTQYF. The variable domain in full, completed from reference TRBV9 and TRBJ2-3, reads DSGVTQTPKHLITATGQRVTLRCSPRSGDLSVYWYQQSLDQGLQFLIQYYNGEERAKGNILERFSAQQFPDLHSELNLSSLELGDSALYFCASSVDGLSTDTQYFGPGTRLTVL.